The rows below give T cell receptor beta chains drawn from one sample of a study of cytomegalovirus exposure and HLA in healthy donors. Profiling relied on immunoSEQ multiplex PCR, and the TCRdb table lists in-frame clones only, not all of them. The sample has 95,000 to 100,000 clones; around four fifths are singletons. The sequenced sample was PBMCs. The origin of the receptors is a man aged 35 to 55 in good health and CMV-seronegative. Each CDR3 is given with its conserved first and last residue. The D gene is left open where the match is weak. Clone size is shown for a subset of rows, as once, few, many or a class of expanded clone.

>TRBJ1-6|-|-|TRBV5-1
TGCGCCAGCAGCTTGGGGCAGTTCTATAATTCACCCCTCCACTTT
CASSLGQFYNSPLHF
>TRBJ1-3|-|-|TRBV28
TGTGCCAACACCCCTTTCCCGGGGGTTGAGTCTGGAAACACCATATATTTT
CANTPFPGVESGNTIYF
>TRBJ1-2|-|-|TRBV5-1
TGCGCCAGCAGCGAAAGGGGTCGACATGGCTACACCTTC
CASSERGRHGYTF
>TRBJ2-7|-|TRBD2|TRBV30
TGTGCCTGGCGGAATCCTGGGACTAGCGGATCCTACGAGCAGTACTTC
CAWRNPGTSGSYEQYF
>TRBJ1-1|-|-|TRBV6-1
TGTGCCAGCAGTCTCCAGGGGCTTACTGAAGCTTTCTTT
CASSLQGLTEAFF
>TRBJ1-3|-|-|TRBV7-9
TGTTCCAGCAGCTTAACCGGGGGAGCTCGCCTGAACACCATATATTTT
CSSSLTGGARLNTIYF
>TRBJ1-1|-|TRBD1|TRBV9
TGTGCCAGCAGCGTAGCCCAGGGGGATGAAGCTTTCTTT
CASSVAQGDEAFF
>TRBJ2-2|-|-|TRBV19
TGTGCCAGTAGTTCCGCGGGGAAGAACACCGGGGAGCTGTTTTTT
CASSSAGKNTGELFF
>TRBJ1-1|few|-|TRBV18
TGTGCCAGCTCAACAACCACTTTAGAGGCTTTGCAAGCTTTCTTT
CASSTTTLEALQAFF
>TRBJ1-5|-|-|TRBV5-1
TGCGCCAGCAGCTTGGAGGGGGGGAATCAGCCCCAGCATTTT
CASSLEGGNQPQHF
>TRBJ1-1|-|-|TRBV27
TGTGCCAGCACCCTTAGGGGGGGTTCGTGGACTGAAGCTTTCTTT
CASTLRGGSWTEAFF
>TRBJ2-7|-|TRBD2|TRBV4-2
TGTGCCAGCAGCCAAGATCGTGGCGGGGGCTACGAGCAGTACTTC
CASSQDRGGGYEQYF
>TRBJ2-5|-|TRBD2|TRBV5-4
TGTGCCAGCAGCTTGGCGCGCGGGGGGGCCCGGGAGACCCAGTACTTC
CASSLARGGARETQYF
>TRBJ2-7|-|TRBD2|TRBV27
TGTGCCAGCAGTCCCATTGGGGCGGGGGGTGGCGAGCAGTACTTC
CASSPIGAGGGEQYF
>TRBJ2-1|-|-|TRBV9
TGTGCCAGCAGCGTAGCGCTAGCGTCGAATGAGCAGTTCTTC
CASSVALASNEQFF
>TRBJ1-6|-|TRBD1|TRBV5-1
TGCGCCAGCAGCCGTAGGACAGGGGGGATAAATTCACCCCTCCACTTT
CASSRRTGGINSPLHF
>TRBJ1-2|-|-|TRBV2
TGTGCCAGCAGTGACGCTAGGCCGGCGACCTATGGCTACACCTTC
CASSDARPATYGYTF
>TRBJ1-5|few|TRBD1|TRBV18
TGTGCCAGCTCACCAGGGACAGGGAATCAGCCCCAGCATTTT
CASSPGTGNQPQHF
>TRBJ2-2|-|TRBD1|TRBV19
TGTGCCAGTAGTATGCGCAGCGGGACAGGGGGGCCCGGGGAGCTGTTTTTT
CASSMRSGTGGPGELFF
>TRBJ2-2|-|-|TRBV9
TGTGCCAGCAGCGTACAGGCGGGTGGTGGCACCGGGGAGCTGTTTTTT
CASSVQAGGGTGELFF
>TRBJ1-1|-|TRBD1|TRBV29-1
TGCAGCGCGGGACAGGGTACAAAGAACACTGAAGCTTTCTTT
CSAGQGTKNTEAFF
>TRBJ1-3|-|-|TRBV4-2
TGTGCCAGCAGCCCCTCAGGCAGGGTCCAAAACACCATATATTTT
CASSPSGRVQNTIYF
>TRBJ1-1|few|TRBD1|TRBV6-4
TGTGCCAGCATCCTAGGAGGGACAGGGATAAGCACTGAAGCTTTCTTT
CASILGGTGISTEAFF
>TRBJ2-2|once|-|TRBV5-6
TGTGCCAGCAGCTTGGTCCAGTCCGGGGAGCTGTTTTTT
CASSLVQSGELFF
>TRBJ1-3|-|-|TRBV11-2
TGTGCCAGCAGCTTAGATCCCCCGGGAAACTCTGGAAACACCATATATTTT
CASSLDPPGNSGNTIYF
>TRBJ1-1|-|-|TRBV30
TGTGCCTGGACCAGGAACACTGAAGCTTTCTTT
CAWTRNTEAFF